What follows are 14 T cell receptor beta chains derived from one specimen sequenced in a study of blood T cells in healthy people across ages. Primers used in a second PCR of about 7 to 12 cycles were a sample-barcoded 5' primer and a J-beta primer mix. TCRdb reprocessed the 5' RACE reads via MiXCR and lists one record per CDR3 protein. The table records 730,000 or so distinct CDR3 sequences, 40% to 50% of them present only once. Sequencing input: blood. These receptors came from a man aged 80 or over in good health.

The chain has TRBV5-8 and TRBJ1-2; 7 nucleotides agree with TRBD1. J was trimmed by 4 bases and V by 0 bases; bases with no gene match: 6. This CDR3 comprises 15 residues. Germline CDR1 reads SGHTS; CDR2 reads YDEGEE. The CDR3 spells CASSLVQGRGYGYTF. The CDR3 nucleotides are TGTGCCAGCAGCTTGGTACAGGGGAGGGGCTATGGCTACACCTTC.

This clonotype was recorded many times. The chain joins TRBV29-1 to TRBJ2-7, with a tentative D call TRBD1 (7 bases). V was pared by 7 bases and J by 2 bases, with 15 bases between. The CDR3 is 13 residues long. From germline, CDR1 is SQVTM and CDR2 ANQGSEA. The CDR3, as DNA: TGCAGCGCCGGGGGACAGACCACCTACGAGCAGTACTTC. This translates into CSAGGQTTYEQYF.

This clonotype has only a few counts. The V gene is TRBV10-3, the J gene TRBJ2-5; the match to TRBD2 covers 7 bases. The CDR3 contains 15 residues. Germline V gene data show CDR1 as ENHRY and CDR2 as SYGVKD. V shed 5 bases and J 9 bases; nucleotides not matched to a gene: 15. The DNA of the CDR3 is TGTGCCATCAGTCAGATAGCGGGCACAATGGGGTCCCAGTACTTC. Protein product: CAISQIAGTMGSQYF.

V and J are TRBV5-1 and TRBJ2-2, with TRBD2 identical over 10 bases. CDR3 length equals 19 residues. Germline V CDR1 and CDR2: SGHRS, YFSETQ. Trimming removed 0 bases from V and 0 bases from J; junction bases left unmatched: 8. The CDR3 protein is CASSLVLAGALSNTGELFF. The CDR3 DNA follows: TGCGCCAGCAGCTTGGTCCTAGCGGGGGCCCTATCGAACACCGGGGAGCTGTTTTTT.

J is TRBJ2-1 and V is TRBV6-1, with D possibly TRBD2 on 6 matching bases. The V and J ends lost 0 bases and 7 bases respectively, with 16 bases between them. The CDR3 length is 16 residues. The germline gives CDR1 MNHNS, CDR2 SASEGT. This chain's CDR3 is CASSEAPIGRGNEQFF. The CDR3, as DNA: TGTGCCAGCAGTGAAGCGCCCATCGGGAGAGGAAATGAGCAGTTCTTC.

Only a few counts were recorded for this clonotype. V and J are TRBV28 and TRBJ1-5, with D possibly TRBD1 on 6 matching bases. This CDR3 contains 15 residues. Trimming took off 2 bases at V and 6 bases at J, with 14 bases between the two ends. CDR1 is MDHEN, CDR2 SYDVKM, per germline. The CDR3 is CASSLPQGYGQPQHF. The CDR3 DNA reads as TGTGCCAGCAGTTTACCTCAGGGGTACGGTCAGCCCCAGCATTTT.

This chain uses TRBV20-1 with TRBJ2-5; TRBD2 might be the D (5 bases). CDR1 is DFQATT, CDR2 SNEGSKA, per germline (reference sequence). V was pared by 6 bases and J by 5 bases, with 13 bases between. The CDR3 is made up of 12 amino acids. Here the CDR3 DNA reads TGCAGTGCCACTGAGGGAAGCGAGACCCAGTACTTC. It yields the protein CSATEGSETQYF.

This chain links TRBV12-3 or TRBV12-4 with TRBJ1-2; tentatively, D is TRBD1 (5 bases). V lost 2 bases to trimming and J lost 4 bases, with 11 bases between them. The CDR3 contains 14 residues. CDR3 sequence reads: CASSLKAGPYGYTF. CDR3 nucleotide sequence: TGTGCCAGCAGTTTAAAGGCAGGGCCCTATGGCTACACCTTC.

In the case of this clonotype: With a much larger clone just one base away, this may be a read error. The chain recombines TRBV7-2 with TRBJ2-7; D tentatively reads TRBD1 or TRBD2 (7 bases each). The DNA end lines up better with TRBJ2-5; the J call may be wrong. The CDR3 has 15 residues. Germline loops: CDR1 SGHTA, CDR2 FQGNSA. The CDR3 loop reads CVSSLVGRGGETQYF. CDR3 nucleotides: TGTGTCAGCAGCTTAGTTGGCAGGGGGGGGGAGACCCAGTACTTC.

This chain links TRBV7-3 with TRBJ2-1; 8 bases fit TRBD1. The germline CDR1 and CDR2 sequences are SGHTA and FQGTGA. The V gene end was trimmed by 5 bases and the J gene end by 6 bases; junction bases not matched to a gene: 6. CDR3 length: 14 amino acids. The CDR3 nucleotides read TGTGCCAGCAGCCCCGGACAGGGAATCAATGAGCAGTTCTTC. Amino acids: CASSPGQGINEQFF.

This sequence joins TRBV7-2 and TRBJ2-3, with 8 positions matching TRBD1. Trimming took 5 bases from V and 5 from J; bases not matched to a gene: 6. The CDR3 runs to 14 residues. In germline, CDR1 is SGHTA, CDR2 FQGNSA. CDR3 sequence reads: CASSPWTGRDTQYF. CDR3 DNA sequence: TGTGCCAGCAGCCCCTGGACAGGGAGAGATACGCAGTATTTT.

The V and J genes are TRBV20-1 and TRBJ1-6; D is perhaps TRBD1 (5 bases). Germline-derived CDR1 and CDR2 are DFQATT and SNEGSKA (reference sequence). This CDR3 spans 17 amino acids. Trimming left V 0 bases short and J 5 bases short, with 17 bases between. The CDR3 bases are TGCAGTGCTAGAGATGGGGCAGCGGGTTTAAATAATTCACCCCTCCACTTT. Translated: CSARDGAAGLNNSPLHF.

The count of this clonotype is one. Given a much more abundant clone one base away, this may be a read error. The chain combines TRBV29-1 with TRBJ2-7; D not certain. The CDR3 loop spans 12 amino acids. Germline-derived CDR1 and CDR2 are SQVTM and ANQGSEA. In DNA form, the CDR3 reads TGCAACGTTAAGGTACAGTCCTACGAGCAGTACTTC. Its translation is CNVKVQSYEQYF.

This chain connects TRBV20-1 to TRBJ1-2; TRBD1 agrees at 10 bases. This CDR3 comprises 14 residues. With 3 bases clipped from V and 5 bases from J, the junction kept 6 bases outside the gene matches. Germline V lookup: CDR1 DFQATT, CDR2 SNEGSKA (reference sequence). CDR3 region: CSASGTGDWYGYTF. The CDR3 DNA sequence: TGCAGTGCTAGTGGGACAGGGGATTGGTATGGCTACACCTTC.